This T cell receptor beta chain was captured in a study of T cell repertoires in cytomegalovirus infection (dated by TCRdb to between 2018 and 2020). Notes on the research overall: Peptide stimulations targeted recently identified HLA-C-restricted CMV epitopes, whose presentation resists viral immunomodulation, together with well-studied HLA-B-restricted epitopes. Donor HLA type was relevant to the analysis, as public TCR beta signatures indicated carriage of CMV infection together with the matching HLA type. Study-wide conclusions, independent of this receptor: In both this cohort and an independent cohort of some 350 donors, the cumulative frequency of public TCR beta family members distinguished carriers of CMV infection plus the relevant HLA type. The ex vivo response was dominated by HLA-C-restricted CMV-specific TCR beta clonotypes, and the single most frequent clonotype in two of eight donors was supplied by these HLA-C-restricted clonotypes.

Unmatched junction bases come to 5, with V trimmed by 6 bases and J by 1 base. Including the terminal cysteine and phenylalanine, the CDR3 comprises 15 residues. CDR3 DNA only is kept here, 45 bases in frame from base 1. Instrument used: Illumina HiSeq 1500. TCRdb itself trimmed the public reads at Q25 with fastp, ran MiXCR and retained productive beta chains. Each record represents a unique CDR3 protein, reported with the most common genes and DNA among its rows. Counted in this sample were roughly 200,000 distinct CDR3 sequences; roughly 34% of them appeared once. The ten largest clones take up 59% of the sample. The treatment or condition label, as the study defines it: in vitro stimulation with specific CMV peptide epitopes to enrich CMV-specific T cells. Concerning this clonotype: Its antigen target is currently unknown. Per-nucleotide qualities are absent, and no much larger clonotype sits a single base away.

Specimen: CD8+ T cells from cultured PBMCs, collected from culture after CMV antigen stimulation. Recombination joined TRBV12-3 or TRBV12-4 with TRBJ2-3; 9 central nucleotides agree with TRBD1. The sequence derives from a human donor in good health (CMV status not recorded). Some clones in this sample may be carry-over from other donors' samples. This receptor has the CDR3 CASRHRGQGTDTQYF. The DNA reads as follows: TGTGCCAGCAGACACAGGGGGCAGGGCACAGATACGCAGTATTTT.